The rows below give T cell receptor beta chains drawn from one sample of a study of blood T cell repertoires in COVID-19. Sequencing used immunoSEQ multiplex PCR; TCRdb keeps in-frame clones, though not all of them. This sample yields approximately 210,000 clones, of which around four fifths are seen a single time; about 11% belongs to the top ten. The sequenced material came from peripheral blood. Source of these receptors: an elderly woman with COVID-19, enrolled during active disease. Each CDR3 is given with its conserved first and last residue. The D gene is left open where the match is weak. Size values are once, few and many counts, or a class for expanded clones, and some rows have none.

d_gene,v_gene,abundance,j_gene,CDR3nt,CDR3aa
TRBD2,TRBV7-2,.,TRBJ2-4,TGTGCCAGCAGCTTATACCCAGCGGGAGCAGCCAAAAACATTCAGTACTTC,CASSLYPAGAAKNIQYF
TRBD2,TRBV6-5,.,TRBJ2-2,TGTGCCAGCAGTTACGGCGGGGGGAACCCCGGGGAGCTGTTTTTT,CASSYGGGNPGELFF
TRBD1,TRBV6-1,.,TRBJ2-1,TGTGCCAGCAGTGAAAGAGGGGGCCCCTACAATGAGCAGTTCTTC,CASSERGGPYNEQFF
.,TRBV6-6,.,TRBJ2-2,TGTGCCAGCAGACAGGGATCCTCGAACACCGGGGAGCTGTTTTTT,CASRQGSSNTGELFF
.,TRBV9,.,TRBJ1-6,TGTGCCAGCAGCGTAGCTACGGGGGGTTCACCCCTCCACTTT,CASSVATGGSPLHF
TRBD1,TRBV6-6,.,TRBJ2-2,TGTGCCAGTGGGGACAGGGGCAAAAACACCGGGGAGCTGTTTTTT,CASGDRGKNTGELFF
.,TRBV4-2,.,TRBJ1-4,TGTGCCAGCCGGACAGCAACTAATGAAAAACTGTTTTTT,CASRTATNEKLFF
.,TRBV30,.,TRBJ1-5,TGTGCCTCCCAGGGATACAATCAGCCCCAGCATTTT,CASQGYNQPQHF
TRBD1,TRBV6-2/TRBV6-3,.,TRBJ1-6,TGTGCCAGCAGCCGGGACAGCGCTCTTAATTCACCCCTCCACTTT,CASSRDSALNSPLHF
.,TRBV19,.,TRBJ2-5,TGTGCCAGTAGTATTACGGGGGGCAGGGAGACCCAGTACTTC,CASSITGGRETQYF
.,TRBV19,.,TRBJ1-1,TGTGCCAGTAGGGGAATAGGACAGTGGAACACTGAAGCTTTCTTT,CASRGIGQWNTEAFF
TRBD1,TRBV29-1,once,TRBJ2-5,TGCAGCGCCCGAATGGGGTTCGGACAGGTAAGGGAGACCCAGTACTTC,CSARMGFGQVRETQYF
.,TRBV5-1,.,TRBJ1-1,TGCGCCAGCAGCTTTCAGGAGAACACTGAAGCTTTCTTT,CASSFQENTEAFF
.,TRBV11-3,.,TRBJ1-3,TGTGCCAGCAGCTTCACGGGATCTGGAAACACCATATATTTT,CASSFTGSGNTIYF
TRBD1,TRBV5-1,few,TRBJ1-2,TGCGCCAGCAGCGGGACAGGGGGCGACTATGGCTACACCTTC,CASSGTGGDYGYTF
TRBD1,TRBV28,few,TRBJ1-3,TGTGCCAGCAGTCTAACAGGGGTGAAAGGAAACACCATATATTTT,CASSLTGVKGNTIYF
TRBD2,TRBV6-1,.,TRBJ2-3,TGTGCCAGCAGCGAAGGACTAGCGGTAGGGTATTTT,CASSEGLAVGYF
.,TRBV12-3/TRBV12-4,.,TRBJ1-1,TGTGCCAGCAGCCCCGGAGAGAACACTGAAGCTTTCTTT,CASSPGENTEAFF
.,TRBV28,.,TRBJ1-1,TGTGCCAGCAGTTTGGCCAGGGTGAACACTGAAGCTTTCTTT,CASSLARVNTEAFF
TRBD2,TRBV15,.,TRBJ2-5,TGTGCCACCAGCAGAGATCCGGGCGGGGGGGAGACCCAGTACTTC,CATSRDPGGGETQYF
TRBD1,TRBV24-1,.,TRBJ1-1,TGTGCCACCAGTGATGGGGACAGGGGGTGGACTGAAGCTTTCTTT,CATSDGDRGWTEAFF
TRBD1,TRBV28,.,TRBJ1-4,TGTGCCAGCAGTTTCGGAGGGGGCGGTGAAAAACTGTTTTTT,CASSFGGGGEKLFF
.,TRBV5-4,.,TRBJ1-2,TGTGCCAGCAGCTCACCCGACAGTTATGGCTACACCTTC,CASSSPDSYGYTF
.,TRBV19,.,TRBJ1-4,TGTGCCAGTAGTTCCCCCCCCGGAGCTGTAAATGAAAAACTGTTTTTT,CASSSPPGAVNEKLFF
TRBD1,TRBV7-9,.,TRBJ1-2,TGTGCCAGCAGCTTAGACGACAGGGGGTATGGCTACACCTTC,CASSLDDRGYGYTF
.,TRBV5-1,.,TRBJ2-5,TGCGCCAGCAGCTTTTGGGGGGAAGAGACCCAGTACTTC,CASSFWGEETQYF
TRBD2,TRBV5-4,.,TRBJ2-5,TGTGCCAGCAGCCGCGGACTAGCTGCGGTAGAGACCCAGTACTTC,CASSRGLAAVETQYF
.,TRBV6-5,.,TRBJ1-5,TGTGCCAGCAGTCCGGGATTTAGCAATCAGCCCCAGCATTTT,CASSPGFSNQPQHF
TRBD1,TRBV29-1,few,TRBJ1-1,TGCAGCGGGGACAGGGGATGGGGCACTGAAGCTTTCTTT,CSGDRGWGTEAFF
TRBD1,TRBV20-1,.,TRBJ1-4,TGCATAGGGACAGAGGGCGAAAAACTGTTTTTT,CIGTEGEKLFF
.,TRBV2,.,TRBJ2-7,TGTGCCAGCAGTGAAGAGCAGGGCTACTACGAGCAGTACTTC,CASSEEQGYYEQYF
.,TRBV20-1,.,TRBJ2-1,TGCAGTGCTAGTGGCACGAGCTCCTACAATGAGCAGTTCTTC,CSASGTSSYNEQFF
.,TRBV3-1/TRBV3-2,.,TRBJ2-2,TGTGCCAGCAGCACCCTCGGCGGGACCGGGGAGCTGTTTTTT,CASSTLGGTGELFF
TRBD1,TRBV5-3,.,TRBJ1-1,TGTGCCAGAAGCATCAGGGGGGTGCTTGAAGCTTTCTTT,CARSIRGVLEAFF
.,TRBV19,.,TRBJ2-5,TGTGCCAGTAGTGGGGGCGGTAAACAAGAGACCCAGTACTTC,CASSGGGKQETQYF
.,TRBV11-3,.,TRBJ1-2,TGTGCCAGTAGGGGGGGGCTGACACATGACAGGCAACGTGGCTATGGCTACACCTTC,CASRGGLTHDRQRGYGYTF
TRBD1,TRBV5-8,.,TRBJ1-1,TGTGCCAGCACACTACCGGGACAGAGAATGAACACTGAAGCTTTCTTT,CASTLPGQRMNTEAFF
TRBD1,TRBV3-1/TRBV3-2,.,TRBJ1-2,TGTGCCAGCAGCCAAGGGGACAGACGATATGGCTACACCTTC,CASSQGDRRYGYTF
.,TRBV2,.,TRBJ1-5,TGTGCCAGCAGAAAACTAGCCGACAGTCAGCCCCAGCATTTT,CASRKLADSQPQHF
.,TRBV27,.,TRBJ1-2,TGTGCCAGCAGTTTAGGAGGGCAAGATGGCTACACCTTC,CASSLGGQDGYTF
.,TRBV7-9,.,TRBJ2-5,TGTGCCAGCAGCTTAGGGAGGGGCTCAGAGACCCAGTACTTC,CASSLGRGSETQYF
.,TRBV28,.,TRBJ2-3,TGTGCCAGCAGTTTTAATTCTAGGGGATTCACAGATACGCAGTATTTT,CASSFNSRGFTDTQYF
.,TRBV28,.,TRBJ1-1,TGTGCCAGCAGACCGGGGGAGGGCTGGGAGATGAGTTTCTTT,CASRPGEGWEMSFF
.,TRBV6-1,.,TRBJ1-2,TGTGCCAGCAGTGAAGCAGGGACAATCTATGGCTACACCTTC,CASSEAGTIYGYTF
TRBD2,TRBV5-1,.,TRBJ2-5,TGCGCCAGCAGTAGCGGGGGGGCCGAAGAGACCCAGTACTTC,CASSSGGAEETQYF
.,TRBV7-2,.,TRBJ2-1,TGTGCCAGCAGCCAGGGACTTAATGAGCAGTTCTTC,CASSQGLNEQFF
TRBD2,TRBV7-8,.,TRBJ2-5,TGTGCCAGCAGCTTAGACCCCCCAAGGTTGGCGGGGGTAGTAAACCAGTACTTC,CASSLDPPRLAGVVNQYF
.,TRBV14,.,TRBJ2-5,TGTGCCAGCAGCCAAGAGCGGCAGACCCAGTACTTC,CASSQERQTQYF